Each of the 21 T cell receptor beta chains below was sequenced from the same sample in a study of blood T cell repertoires in COVID-19. The assay was immunoSEQ multiplex PCR, and TCRdb's table has in-frame clones only and misses some. Here the sample spans roughly 80,000 clones, around nine tenths being singletons. Sequenced: peripheral blood. These receptors were obtained from a woman aged 60 to 75 with acute or convalescent COVID-19.

The CDR3 nucleotides are TGTGCCAGCAGCGTAGGGGGACAGGGCAATGAAAAACTGTTTTTT. The encoded protein is CASSVGGQGNEKLFF. This sequence joins TRBV9 and TRBJ1-4; 9 bases match TRBD1. V shed 0 bases, J shed 5 bases, and the junction held 2 bases outside the gene matches. Per germline, CDR1 SGDLS and CDR2 YYNGEE. This CDR3 is built from 15 residues. The whole variable domain, filled in from reference TRBV9 and TRBJ1-4, reads DSGVTQTPKHLITATGQRVTLRCSPRSGDLSVYWYQQSLDQGLQFLIQYYNGEERAKGNILERFSAQQFPDLHSELNLSSLELGDSALYFCASSVGGQGNEKLFFGSGTQLSVL.

This rearrangement joins TRBV28 to TRBJ1-5, with D possibly matching TRBD1 (6 bases). V gave up 3 bases and J gave up 4 bases, with 13 bases separating them. CDR1 is MDHEN, CDR2 SYDVKM, per germline. The CDR3 totals 15 residues. In DNA form, the CDR3 reads TGTGCCAGCAGTTTGTCGGCAGGGGTAAATCAGCCCCAGCATTTT. Its protein is CASSLSAGVNQPQHF.

The chain carries TRBV23-1 and TRBJ1-1, with TRBD1 identical over 12 bases. TRBV23-1 falls under the ORF class, with uncertain function. The V segment lost 3 bases and the J segment 2 bases; nucleotides outside the gene matches: 7. CDR3 length: 17 residues. This CDR3 reads CASSQPGTGGRNTEAFF. For the CDR3, the DNA is TGCGCCAGCAGTCAGCCCGGGACAGGGGGCCGAAACACTGAAGCTTTCTTT.

The CDR3 DNA follows: TGTGCCACCAGTGAAGCAAAGGGGACCTACAATGAGCAGTTCTTC. Translating it yields CATSEAKGTYNEQFF. V and J are TRBV24-1 and TRBJ2-1; D may be TRBD1 (5 bases). CDR1 is KGHDR, CDR2 SFDVKD, per germline. This CDR3 has 15 residues. Trimming stripped 4 bases from V and 2 bases from J, with 11 bases between.

The chain couples TRBV3-1 (or the pseudogene TRBV3-2) to TRBJ1-2; D is perhaps TRBD1 (5 bases). CDR1 and CDR2 from the germline V gene are LGHDT and YNNKEL (reference sequence). The CDR3 runs 13 residues. Trimming pared 3 bases from V and 6 bases from J, leaving 11 bases between. CDR3 bases: TGTGCCAGCAGCCACTTCGGGGGAGATGGCTACACCTTC. Translated, it gives CASSHFGGDGYTF.

The CDR3 DNA is TGTGCCAGCAGCCAAGTCGGGTTGGAGTGGGAGCTGTTTTTT. Translating it yields CASSQVGLEWELFF. V and J are TRBV14 and TRBJ2-2; D gene uncertain. V was clipped by 1 base and J by 9 bases, with 12 bases between them. This CDR3 region has 14 residues. Germline values: CDR1 SGHDN, CDR2 FVKESK.

This clone was counted only a few times. The V call is TRBV19, the J call TRBJ2-7; the match to TRBD2 covers 10 bases. The CDR3 runs 15 residues. Germline trimming cut 5 bases from V and 2 bases from J; bases unmatched to any gene: 6. Germline CDR1 and CDR2: LNHDA and SQIVND (reference sequence). The CDR3 region is CASSSGTSVAYEQYF. CDR3 sequence (DNA): TGTGCCAGTAGTTCCGGGACTAGCGTTGCCTACGAGCAGTACTTC.

The CDR3 nucleotides are TGTGCCAGCAGCTTAGGTGGCAGATCCTACGAGCAGTACTTC. It encodes CASSLGGRSYEQYF. The chain recombines TRBV7-2 with TRBJ2-7; D is uncertain. Deletions cut 1 base from V and 1 base from J, with 8 bases between. The CDR3 loop spans 14 amino acids. Germline lookup yields CDR1 SGHTA and CDR2 FQGNSA.

V usage is TRBV30 and J usage is TRBJ1-5, with TRBD1 as a possible D gene (5 bases). Germline V lookup: CDR1 GTSNPN, CDR2 SVGIG (reference sequence). CDR3 length: 12 amino acids. Trimming removed 0 bases from V and 9 bases from J, with 9 bases in between. The CDR3 bases are TGTGCCTGGAGTGTACGGGGGTGGCCCCAGCATTTT. Its protein product is CAWSVRGWPQHF.

The chain uses TRBV11-2 and TRBJ1-1; D gene ambiguous. V shed 0 bases and J shed 0 bases, with 11 bases lying between them. Germline CDR1 and CDR2: SGHAT and FQNNGV. The CDR3 extends over 16 amino acids. Here the CDR3 reads CASSLEGWRLNTEAFF. The CDR3 DNA reads TGTGCCAGCAGCTTAGAAGGTTGGCGGTTGAACACTGAAGCTTTCTTT.

The gene calls are TRBV7-9 and TRBJ1-6, with D perhaps TRBD1 (5 bases). Germline CDR1 SEHNR, CDR2 FQNEAQ (reference sequence). The CDR3 length is 14 residues. V was pared by 1 base and J by 8 bases, with 9 bases between. CDR3 loop: CASSLGGGHSPLHF. CDR3 nucleotides: TGTGCCAGCAGCTTAGGGGGGGGACATTCACCCCTCCACTTT.

V gene TRBV4-2 combines with J gene TRBJ2-3, with D possibly TRBD2 on 5 matching bases. Looked up from germline, CDR1 is LGHNA and CDR2 is YNFKEQ. The CDR3 covers 13 residues. Trimming pared 0 bases from V and 8 bases from J, leaving 9 bases between. The CDR3 region has the DNA TGTGCCAGCAGCCAAGAAAGTAGCGCTACGCAGTATTTT. Its translation is CASSQESSATQYF.

The sample holds a few counts of this clone. This chain connects TRBV5-4 to TRBJ2-1; no clear D gene. The CDR3 covers 15 residues. Germline assignment: CDR1 SGHNT and CDR2 YYREEE (reference sequence). The V end was cut by 0 bases, the J end by 1 base, with 8 bases between. The CDR3 coding sequence is TGTGCCAGCAGCTTGGACACAAGTTCCTACAATGAGCAGTTCTTC. Its translation: CASSLDTSSYNEQFF.

This clone was detected once. This chain links TRBV6-2 or TRBV6-3 with TRBJ2-7; 8 nucleotides align to TRBD1. J gave up 6 bases and V 4 bases, and 14 bases lay outside the gene matches. Looked up from germline, CDR1 is MNHEY and CDR2 is SVGEGT. The length of the CDR3 is 16 residues. The CDR3 region has the DNA TGTGCCAGCAGTTTTGACAGGGGCAGGGGGTCCCTCGAGCAGTACTTC. It codes for CASSFDRGRGSLEQYF.

This chain uses TRBV7-9 with TRBJ2-1, with 9 nucleotides matching TRBD2. The trim removed 1 base at V and 13 bases at J, leaving 11 bases unmatched. Germline V lookup: CDR1 SEHNR, CDR2 FQNEAQ (reference sequence). The CDR3 has 15 amino acids. The CDR3 here is CASSLVRSSGDTQFF. CDR3 DNA: TGTGCCAGCAGCTTAGTTAGGTCTAGCGGGGACACACAGTTCTTC. Full variable domain (outside the CDR3, taken from reference TRBV7-9 and TRBJ2-1): DTGVSQNPRHKITKRGQNVTFRCDPISEHNRLYWYRQTLGQGPEFLTYFQNEAQLEKSRLLSDRFSAERPKGSFSTLEIQRTEQGDSAMYLCASSLVRSSGDTQFFGPGTRLTVL.

The rearrangement uses TRBV5-1 and TRBJ2-5, with 7 nucleotides matching TRBD1. The CDR3 totals 17 residues. The trim removed 4 bases at V and 5 bases at J, leaving 17 bases unmatched. Looked up from germline, CDR1 is SGHRS and CDR2 is YFSETQ. The CDR3 DNA sequence: TGCGCCAGCAGCCCCCGTCCGAGACAGGGATTACCCGAGACCCAGTACTTC. Amino acids: CASSPRPRQGLPETQYF.

The chain uses TRBV9 and TRBJ1-3; 7 nucleotides line up with TRBD1. Per germline, CDR1 SGDLS and CDR2 YYNGEE. The CDR3 contains 18 residues. V gave up 5 bases and J gave up 0 bases; unmatched junction bases: 14. CDR3 bases: TGTGCCAGCAGTAAACACCCACAGGCAGGGGGCTCTGGAAACACCATATATTTT. This encodes CASSKHPQAGGSGNTIYF.

The chain carries TRBV19 and TRBJ2-5; 8 bases fit TRBD2. V lost 5 bases, J lost 5 bases, and 10 bases stayed unmatched. The CDR3 totals 15 residues. Germline CDR1 is LNHDA and CDR2 is SQIVND (reference sequence). In DNA form, the CDR3 reads TGTGCCAGTAGTTGGGGAGCGGGAGAAAGGGAGACCCAGTACTTC. Protein product: CASSWGAGERETQYF.

V gene TRBV10-3 combines with J gene TRBJ2-5, with 9 bases matching TRBD1. The CDR3 loop spans 15 amino acids. Germline V CDR1 and CDR2: ENHRY, SYGVKD. V shed 3 bases and J 4 bases; nucleotides not matched to a gene: 6. CDR3 sequence reads: CAISDEDRGGETQYF. The CDR3 region has the DNA TGTGCCATCAGTGATGAGGACAGGGGTGGAGAGACCCAGTACTTC.

The V gene is TRBV2, the J gene TRBJ2-2; 7 bases fit TRBD1. From germline, CDR1 is SNHLY and CDR2 FYNNEI. CDR3 size: 16 residues. J gave up 5 bases and V 6 bases, and 12 bases lay outside the gene matches. The CDR3 here is CASRGGQARKTGELFF. The CDR3 coding sequence is TGTGCCAGCAGGGGTGGACAGGCGCGAAAAACCGGGGAGCTGTTTTTT.

CDR3 amino acids: CASSSRYGTGNTIYF. The CDR3 DNA reads as TGTGCCAGCAGCTCAAGGTACGGGACTGGAAACACCATATATTTT. This rearrangement joins TRBV7-9 to TRBJ1-3; D unclear. V shed 4 bases and J shed 2 bases, with 12 bases lying between them. In germline, CDR1 is SEHNR, CDR2 FQNEAQ (reference sequence). The CDR3 contains 15 residues.